These 21 T cell receptor beta chains came from one sample sequenced in a study of CD8+CD57+ T cells in acquired aplastic anemia. Patients who underwent sequencing had shown CD8+CD57+ cell expansion by flow cytometry. CDR3 and TCR beta VDJ profiling relied on genomic DNA as the template. One entry per CDR3 protein, called by TCRdb with MiXCR from the reads. The sample records a few hundred thousand distinct CDR3 sequences, less than 35% being singletons. The material sequenced was sorted CD4+, CD8+, or CD8+CD57+ T cells (not recorded which) from PBMCs. These receptors all stem from a human donor with aplastic anemia.

There are a few counts of this clonotype. This chain links TRBV5-4 with TRBJ2-3, with D possibly matching TRBD2 (5 bases). The V gene lost 0 bases and the J gene lost 5 bases, with 16 bases spanning the gap. The length of the CDR3 is 16 residues. Per the germline V gene, CDR1 is SGHNT and CDR2 is YYREEE (reference sequence). CDR3: CASSLDVSGPGDTQYF. The CDR3 DNA follows: TGTGCCAGCAGCTTGGATGTAAGCGGACCGGGAGATACGCAGTATTTT. The full variable domain, with the rest looked up from reference TRBV5-4 and TRBJ2-3, is ETGVTQSPTHLIKTRGQQVTLRCSSQSGHNTVSWYQQALGQGPQFIFQYYREEENGRGNFPPRFSGLQFPNYSSELNVNALELDDSALYLCASSLDVSGPGDTQYFGPGTRLTVL.

This sequence joins TRBV24-1 and TRBJ2-5, with D perhaps matching TRBD2 (6 bases). Germline V gives CDR1 KGHDR, CDR2 SFDVKD. The CDR3 runs to 15 residues. The germline V and J ends were trimmed by 2 bases and 2 bases, with 11 bases remaining between them. The CDR3 DNA reads as TGTGCCACCAGTGATTCGACGGGGAGGCAAGAGACCCAGTACTTC. Translating gives CATSDSTGRQETQYF.

V gene TRBV20-1 combines with J gene TRBJ1-1; unclear D gene. Looked up from germline, CDR1 is DFQATT and CDR2 is SNEGSKA (reference sequence). The CDR3 extends over 14 amino acids. Trimming took off 1 base at V and 0 bases at J, with 9 bases between the two ends. CDR3 DNA sequence: TGCAGTGCTAGAGGCGACGGGTTGAACACTGAAGCTTTCTTT. The encoded protein is CSARGDGLNTEAFF.

This clonotype appeared a few times. The rearrangement uses TRBV7-9 and TRBJ2-1; weak D call: TRBD2 (5 bases). The V gene's germline CDR1 is SEHNR and CDR2 FQNEAQ (reference sequence). The CDR3 loop spans 13 amino acids. V lost 5 bases and J 5 bases, leaving 10 bases between the germline ends. Here the CDR3 reads CASSPLADNEQFF. The CDR3 DNA reads TGTGCCAGCAGCCCTCTAGCTGACAATGAGCAGTTCTTC.

This clonotype has a handful of counts. The chain carries TRBV5-1 and TRBJ1-1; D is undetermined. V was shortened by 0 bases and J by 5 bases, with 11 bases between the two germline ends. The V gene's germline CDR1 is SGHRS and CDR2 YFSETQ. The CDR3 extends over 14 amino acids. The CDR3 here is CASSLEARDTEAFF. CDR3 DNA sequence: TGCGCCAGCAGCTTGGAGGCCCGGGATACTGAAGCTTTCTTT.

The chain couples TRBV10-1 to TRBJ1-2; D is unresolved. Germline CDR1 WNHNN, CDR2 SYGVQD (reference sequence). With 1 base removed from V and 5 bases from J, the gap between germline ends came to 14 bases. The CDR3 spans 15 residues. CDR3 DNA sequence: TGCGCCAGCAGTGAGTTGACGGAACCCGAGTATGGCTACACCTTC. Amino acids: CASSELTEPEYGYTF.

This clonotype was counted at least ten times. The gene calls are TRBV7-6 and TRBJ2-3; D is unresolved. V was pared by 3 bases and J by 0 bases, with 13 bases between. The CDR3 is 16 residues long. In germline, CDR1 is SGHVS, CDR2 FNYEAQ. The CDR3 sequence is CASSLASLTSTDTQYF. DNA for the CDR3: TGTGCCAGCAGCTTGGCTAGTCTCACTAGCACAGATACGCAGTATTTT.

This clonotype was detected only a few times. The chain uses TRBV30 and TRBJ1-5; 7 bases align to TRBD1. CDR1 and CDR2 from the germline V gene are GTSNPN and SVGIG (reference sequence). The CDR3 contains 15 residues. The junction had 5 bases not matched to a gene; V was cut back by 0 bases and J by 3 bases. The CDR3: CAWSVRDSNNQPQHF. In DNA form, the CDR3 reads TGTGCCTGGAGTGTACGGGACAGTAACAATCAGCCCCAGCATTTT.

The sample holds a few counts of this clonotype. The V and J genes are TRBV3-1 and TRBJ2-7; D is perhaps TRBD2 (6 bases). Germline CDR1 and CDR2: LGHDT and YNNKEL (reference sequence). V dropped 0 bases and J dropped 2 bases, with 14 bases sitting between them. CDR3 length equals 16 residues. The CDR3 DNA sequence: TGTGCCAGCAGCCAAGAGGGCCTAGCGAGTACCTACGAGCAGTACTTC. This codes for CASSQEGLASTYEQYF.

The genes are TRBV12-3 or TRBV12-4 and TRBJ2-1, with TRBD2 matching 13 bases. This CDR3 comprises 15 residues. With V trimmed by 6 bases and J by 12 bases, 11 bases remained unmatched. The CDR3 reads CASRLGTSGTKVQFF. The DNA of the CDR3 is TGTGCCAGCAGACTCGGGACTAGCGGGACAAAAGTGCAGTTCTTC.

Ten or more counts support this clonotype. The CDR3 DNA sequence: TGTGCCACCAGCACGAGGGAGGCTAGCCTCCACAATGAGCAGTTCTTC. It specifies CATSTREASLHNEQFF. The chain has TRBV15 and TRBJ2-1, with a weak D call TRBD2 (6 bases). CDR1 LNHNV and CDR2 YYDKDF come from the germline V gene (reference sequence). V shed 4 bases and J shed 5 bases, with 18 bases lying between them. The CDR3 spans 16 residues.

This clonotype was found a few times. CDR3 sequence (DNA): TGTGCCAGCAGTACCCCCAGTGTCTGGGGTCGTCTCATGACCGGGGAGCTGTTTTTT. Encoded protein: CASSTPSVWGRLMTGELFF. V and J are TRBV7-6 and TRBJ2-2; no reliable D call. There are 19 residues in the CDR3. Germline CDR1 and CDR2: SGHVS and FNYEAQ. The V end was cut by 6 bases, the J end by 5 bases, with 28 bases between.

This clonotype appeared a few times. The chain carries TRBV19 and TRBJ2-3, with D possibly TRBD2 on 6 matching bases. This CDR3 comprises 15 residues. Trimming shortened V by 6 bases and J by 2 bases, and 15 bases separated the two germline ends. Per germline, CDR1 LNHDA and CDR2 SQIVND (reference sequence). This CDR3 reads CASREGNRNTDTQYF. As DNA, the CDR3 is TGTGCCAGTAGGGAGGGGAATCGGAACACAGATACGCAGTATTTT. Looking up the rest from reference TRBV19 and TRBJ2-3 gives the full variable domain: DGGITQSPKYLFRKEGQNVTLSCEQNLNHDAMYWYRQDPGQGLRLIYYSQIVNDFQKGDIAEGYSVSREKKESFPLTVTSAQKNPTAFYLCASREGNRNTDTQYFGPGTRLTVL.

This clonotype has only a few counts. The chain links TRBV11-1 to TRBJ1-2; unclear D gene. The CDR3 loop spans 15 amino acids. V lost 1 base, J lost 0 bases, and 9 bases lay in between. Per germline, CDR1 SGHAT and CDR2 FQDESV (reference sequence). CDR3 protein: CASSLEGGANYGYTF. In nucleotides, the CDR3 is TGTGCCAGCAGCTTAGAGGGTGGGGCTAACTATGGCTACACCTTC.

This chain connects TRBV19 to TRBJ1-1; perhaps TRBD1 as D (5 bases). CDR1 LNHDA and CDR2 SQIVND come from the germline V gene (reference sequence). This CDR3 is 16 amino acids long. Trimming shortened V by 5 bases and J by 4 bases, and 20 bases separated the two germline ends. CDR3 sequence: CASSLWDAGAGTEAFF. DNA of the CDR3: TGTGCCAGTAGTCTCTGGGACGCTGGGGCTGGCACTGAAGCTTTCTTT.

V gene TRBV5-1 combines with J gene TRBJ1-5; possible D gene TRBD1, 6 bases. Germline-derived CDR1 and CDR2 are SGHRS and YFSETQ. The CDR3 is 15 amino acids. Trimming removed 10 bases at V and 5 bases at J, with 22 bases between. CDR3 sequence (DNA): TGCGCCCGGTCGGGGGCCCGAATGAGCTATCAGCCCCAGCATTTT. Protein product: CARSGARMSYQPQHF.

V and J are TRBV12-5 and TRBJ1-6; D is perhaps TRBD1 (5 bases). The germline V and J ends were trimmed by 4 bases and 7 bases, with 11 bases remaining between them. CDR3 length: 14 amino acids. The V gene's germline CDR1 is LGHNT and CDR2 FRNRAP. The CDR3 DNA follows: TGTGCTAGTGGTTCGGGGCAGACGAATTCACCCCTCCACTTT. This gives the protein CASGSGQTNSPLHF.

This chain joins TRBV7-3 and TRBJ2-7, with a tentative D call TRBD1 (6 bases). Deletions cut 8 bases from V and 1 base from J, with 18 bases between. There are 15 residues in the CDR3. Germline V gives CDR1 SGHTA, CDR2 FQGTGA. The CDR3 sequence is CASGRGIGGSYEQYF. DNA of the CDR3: TGTGCCAGCGGAAGGGGCATAGGGGGTTCCTACGAGCAGTACTTC.

The rearrangement uses TRBV11-2 and TRBJ2-7; no reliable D call. V was shortened by 0 bases and J by 5 bases, with 14 bases between the two germline ends. The CDR3 is 15 amino acids. CDR1 is SGHAT and CDR2 is FQNNGV in the germline V gene. CDR3 nucleotides: TGTGCCAGCAGCTTAGATCTTCCGCTACGTCACGAGCAGTACTTC. This encodes CASSLDLPLRHEQYF.

This clonotype came up a few times. With a much larger clone just one base away, this may be a read error. The chain joins TRBV2 to TRBJ2-2; tentatively, D is TRBD2 (5 bases). The length of the CDR3 is 14 residues. Germline V gene data show CDR1 as SNHLY and CDR2 as FYNNEI. The CDR3 region is CASSEVVVTGEPFF. For the CDR3, the DNA is TGTGCCAGCAGTGAAGTGGTAGTCACCGGGGAGCCGTTTTTT.

The CDR3 DNA sequence: TGTGCCACCAGCACCTCCTCCGGAATACAGGGGAGAGTCACTGAAGCTTTCTTT. Protein product: CATSTSSGIQGRVTEAFF. The V call is TRBV15, the J call TRBJ1-1; 7 nucleotides align to TRBD1. The CDR3 is made up of 18 amino acids. The V gene end was trimmed by 4 bases and the J gene end by 4 bases; junction bases not matched to a gene: 18. CDR1 and CDR2 (germline): LNHNV, YYDKDF (reference sequence).